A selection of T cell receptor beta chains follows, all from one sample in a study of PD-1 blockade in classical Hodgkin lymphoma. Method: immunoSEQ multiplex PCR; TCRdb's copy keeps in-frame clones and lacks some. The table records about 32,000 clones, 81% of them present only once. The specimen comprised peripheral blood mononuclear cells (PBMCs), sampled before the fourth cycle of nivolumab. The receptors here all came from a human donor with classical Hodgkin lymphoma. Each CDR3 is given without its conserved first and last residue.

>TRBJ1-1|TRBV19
ASSFGPRGTEAF
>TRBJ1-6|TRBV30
AWSDGQGGSPLH
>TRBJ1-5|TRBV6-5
ASSLTGTSNQPQH
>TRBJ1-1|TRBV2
ASSEYGLMNTEAF
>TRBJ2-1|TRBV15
ATSRDAQVVDEQF
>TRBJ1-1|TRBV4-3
ASSQDQSIRTEAF
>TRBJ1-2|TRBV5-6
ASSLFQGLGYGYT
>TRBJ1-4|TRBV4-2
ASSQEGTATNEKLF
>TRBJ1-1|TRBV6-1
ASSAHVGNTEAF
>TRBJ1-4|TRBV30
AWSGTVNEKLF
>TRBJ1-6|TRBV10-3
AISERDRVSPLH
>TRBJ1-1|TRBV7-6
ASSPAAGQINTYEAF
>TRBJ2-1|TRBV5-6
ASSLAAVFEQF
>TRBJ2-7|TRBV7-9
ASSNRDYSYEQY